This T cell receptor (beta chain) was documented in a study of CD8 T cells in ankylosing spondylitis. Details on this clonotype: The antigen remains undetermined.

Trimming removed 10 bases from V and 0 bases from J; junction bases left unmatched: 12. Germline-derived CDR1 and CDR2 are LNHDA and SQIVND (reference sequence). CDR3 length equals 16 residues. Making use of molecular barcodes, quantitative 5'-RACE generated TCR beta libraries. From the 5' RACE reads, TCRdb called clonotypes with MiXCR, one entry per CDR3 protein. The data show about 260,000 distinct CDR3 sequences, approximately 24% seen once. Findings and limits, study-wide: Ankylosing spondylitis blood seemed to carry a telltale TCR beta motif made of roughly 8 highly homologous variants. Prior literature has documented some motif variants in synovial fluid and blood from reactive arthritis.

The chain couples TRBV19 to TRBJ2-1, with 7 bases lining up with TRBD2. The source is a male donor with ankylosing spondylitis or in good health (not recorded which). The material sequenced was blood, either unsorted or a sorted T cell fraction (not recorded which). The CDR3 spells CATAIDSGDSYNEQFF. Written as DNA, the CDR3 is TGTGCCACAGCCATCGACAGCGGGGACTCCTACAATGAGCAGTTCTTC. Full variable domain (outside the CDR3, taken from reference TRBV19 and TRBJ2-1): DGGITQSPKYLFRKEGQNVTLSCEQNLNHDAMYWYRQDPGQGLRLIYYSQIVNDFQKGDIAEGYSVSREKKESFPLTVTSAQKNPTAFYLCATAIDSGDSYNEQFFGPGTRLTVL.